This TCR beta chain was sequenced in a study of CD8 T cells in ankylosing spondylitis. Overall study findings and caveats: Both synovial fluid and blood in reactive arthritis had previously been reported to carry some motif variants. Disease-linked clones, CD8+, were relatively rare in peripheral blood. Within ankylosing spondylitis blood, a TCR beta motif made up of several highly homologous variants appeared to be characteristic.

Scientists made TCR beta libraries using quantitative 5'-RACE with molecular barcodes. TCRdb re-called the 5' RACE reads through MiXCR, storing one row per CDR3 protein. The table records 220,000 or so distinct CDR3 sequences, about 16% of them present only once. The germline V gene has CDR1 SQVTM and CDR2 ANQGSEA. This CDR3 has 16 amino acids. Trimming took 3 bases from V and 0 from J; bases not matched to a gene: 3. This clonotype was observed many times. Antigen unknown. The receptor was derived from a male donor with ankylosing spondylitis. The gene calls are TRBV29-1 and TRBJ2-1, with 12 bases matching TRBD2. The sequenced sample was blood, either unsorted or a sorted T cell fraction (not recorded which). CDR3 coding DNA: TGCAGCGTTGACACTAGCGGGGGGAGCTCCTACAATGAGCAGTTCTTC. Translation: CSVDTSGGSSYNEQFF.